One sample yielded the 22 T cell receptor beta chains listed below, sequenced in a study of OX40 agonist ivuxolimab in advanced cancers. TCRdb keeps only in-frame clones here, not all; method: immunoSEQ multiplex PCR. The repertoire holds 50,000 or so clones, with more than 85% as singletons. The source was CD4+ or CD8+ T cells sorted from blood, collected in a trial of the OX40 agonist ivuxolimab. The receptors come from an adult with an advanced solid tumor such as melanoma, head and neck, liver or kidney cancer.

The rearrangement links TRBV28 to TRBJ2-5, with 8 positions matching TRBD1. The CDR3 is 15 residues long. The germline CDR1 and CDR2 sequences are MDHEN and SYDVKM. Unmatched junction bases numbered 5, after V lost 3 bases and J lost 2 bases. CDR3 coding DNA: TGTGCCAGCAGTTTCCAGGGACAGGAACAAGAGACCCAGTACTTC. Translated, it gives CASSFQGQEQETQYF.

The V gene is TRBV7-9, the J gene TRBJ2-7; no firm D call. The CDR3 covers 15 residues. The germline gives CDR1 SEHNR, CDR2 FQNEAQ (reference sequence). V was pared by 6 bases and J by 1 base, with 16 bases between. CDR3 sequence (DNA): TGTGCCAGCAGTTCCTCATTAGACCGTTCCTACGAGCAGTACTTC. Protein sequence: CASSSSLDRSYEQYF.

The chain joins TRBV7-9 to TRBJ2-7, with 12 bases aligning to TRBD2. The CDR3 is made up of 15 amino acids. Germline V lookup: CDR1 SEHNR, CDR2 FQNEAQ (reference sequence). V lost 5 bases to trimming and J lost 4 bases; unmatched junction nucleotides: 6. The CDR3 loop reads CASSPKTSGGYEQYF. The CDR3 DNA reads TGTGCCAGCAGCCCAAAGACTAGCGGGGGATACGAGCAGTACTTC.

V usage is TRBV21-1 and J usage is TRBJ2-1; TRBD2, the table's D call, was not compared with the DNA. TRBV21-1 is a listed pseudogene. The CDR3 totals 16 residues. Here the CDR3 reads CASTPWGGEKPNEQFF. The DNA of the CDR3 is TGTGCCAGCACCCCATGGGGGGGAGAAAAACCCAATGAGCAGTTCTTC.

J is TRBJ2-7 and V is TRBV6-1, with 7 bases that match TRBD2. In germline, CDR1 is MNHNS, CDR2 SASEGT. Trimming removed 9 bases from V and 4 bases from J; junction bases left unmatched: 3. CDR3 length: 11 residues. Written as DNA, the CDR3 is TGTGCCAGTTGGGGGGGGTACGAGCAGTACTTC. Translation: CASWGGYEQYF.

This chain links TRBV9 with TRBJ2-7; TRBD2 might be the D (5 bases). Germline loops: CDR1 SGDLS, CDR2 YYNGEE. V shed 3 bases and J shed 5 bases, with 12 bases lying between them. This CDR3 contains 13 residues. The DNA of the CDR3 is TGTGCCAGCAGCGCAGTTATGGGAGACGAGCAGTACTTC. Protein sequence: CASSAVMGDEQYF.

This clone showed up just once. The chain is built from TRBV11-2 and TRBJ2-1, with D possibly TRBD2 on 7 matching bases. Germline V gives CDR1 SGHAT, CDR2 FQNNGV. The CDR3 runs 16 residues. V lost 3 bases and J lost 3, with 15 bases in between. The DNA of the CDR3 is TGTGCCAGCAGCTTCGGGCGCGGGGGCCTCTACAATGAGCAGTTCTTC. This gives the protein CASSFGRGGLYNEQFF. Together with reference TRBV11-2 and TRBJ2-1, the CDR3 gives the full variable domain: EAGVAQSPRYKIIEKRQSVAFWCNPISGHATLYWYQQILGQGPKLLIQFQNNGVVDDSQLPKDRFSAERLKGVDSTLKIQPAKLEDSAVYLCASSFGRGGLYNEQFFGPGTRLTVL.

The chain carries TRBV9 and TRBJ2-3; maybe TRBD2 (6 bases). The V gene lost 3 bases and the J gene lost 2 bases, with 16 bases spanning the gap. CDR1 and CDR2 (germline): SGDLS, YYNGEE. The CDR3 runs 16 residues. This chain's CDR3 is CASSAPKGDSTDTQYF. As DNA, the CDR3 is TGTGCCAGCAGCGCTCCCAAAGGGGACTCCACAGATACGCAGTATTTT.

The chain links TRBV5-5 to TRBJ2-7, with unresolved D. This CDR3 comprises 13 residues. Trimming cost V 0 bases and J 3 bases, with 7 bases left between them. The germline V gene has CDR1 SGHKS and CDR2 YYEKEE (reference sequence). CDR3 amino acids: CASSLDFLYEQYF. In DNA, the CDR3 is TGTGCCAGCAGCTTGGACTTTCTCTACGAGCAGTACTTC.

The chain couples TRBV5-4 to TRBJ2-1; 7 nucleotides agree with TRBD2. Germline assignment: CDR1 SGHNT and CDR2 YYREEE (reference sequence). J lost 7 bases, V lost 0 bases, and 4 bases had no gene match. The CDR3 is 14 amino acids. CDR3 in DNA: TGTGCCAGCAGCTTGGGCCCTAGCGGAAATGAGCAGTTCTTC. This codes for CASSLGPSGNEQFF.

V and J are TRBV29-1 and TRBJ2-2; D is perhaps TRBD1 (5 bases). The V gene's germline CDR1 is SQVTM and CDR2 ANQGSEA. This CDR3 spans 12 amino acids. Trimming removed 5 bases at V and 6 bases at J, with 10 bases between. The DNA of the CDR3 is TGCAGCGTTCAAACAGGTTCCGGGGAGCTGTTTTTT. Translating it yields CSVQTGSGELFF.

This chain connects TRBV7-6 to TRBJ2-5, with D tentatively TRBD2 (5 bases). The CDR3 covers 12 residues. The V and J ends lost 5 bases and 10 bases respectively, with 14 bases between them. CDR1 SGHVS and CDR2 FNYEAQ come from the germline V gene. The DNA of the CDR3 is TGTGCCAGCAGCCAGGACTCACGGGACCAGTACTTC. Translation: CASSQDSRDQYF.

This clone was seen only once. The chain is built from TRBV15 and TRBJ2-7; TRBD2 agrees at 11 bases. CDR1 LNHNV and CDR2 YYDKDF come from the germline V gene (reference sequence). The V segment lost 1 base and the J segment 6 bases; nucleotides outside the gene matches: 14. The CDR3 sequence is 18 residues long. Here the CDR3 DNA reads TGTGCCACCAGCAGAGGTGGTTTAAGTATGCTAGCGGGAGGCGAGCAGTACTTC. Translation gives CATSRGGLSMLAGGEQYF.

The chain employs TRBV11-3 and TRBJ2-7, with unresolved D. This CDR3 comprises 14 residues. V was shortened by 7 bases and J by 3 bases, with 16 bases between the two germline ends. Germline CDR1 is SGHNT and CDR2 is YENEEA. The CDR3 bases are TGTGCCAGCACGGTACGCGGTGGAGTCTACGAGCAGTACTTC. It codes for CASTVRGGVYEQYF. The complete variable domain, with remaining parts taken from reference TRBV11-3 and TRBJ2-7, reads EAGVVQSPRYKIIEKKQPVAFWCNPISGHNTLYWYLQNLGQGPELLIRYENEEAVDDSQLPKDRFSAERLKGVDSTLKIQPAELGDSAVYLCASTVRGGVYEQYFGPGTRLTVT.

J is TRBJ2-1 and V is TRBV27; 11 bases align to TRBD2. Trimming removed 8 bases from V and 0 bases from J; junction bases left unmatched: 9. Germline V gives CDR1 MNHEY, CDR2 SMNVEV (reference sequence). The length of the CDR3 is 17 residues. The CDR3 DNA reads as TGTGCCAGCGCCGGGACTAGCGGCACTAGCTCCTACAATGAGCAGTTCTTC. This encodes CASAGTSGTSSYNEQFF.

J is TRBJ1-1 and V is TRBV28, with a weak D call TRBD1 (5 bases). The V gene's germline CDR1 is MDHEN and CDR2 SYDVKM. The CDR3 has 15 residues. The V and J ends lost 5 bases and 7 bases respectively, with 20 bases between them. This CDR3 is CASSPYRQRFSEAFF. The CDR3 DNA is TGTGCCAGCAGTCCCTACCGACAGAGGTTTAGTGAAGCTTTCTTT.

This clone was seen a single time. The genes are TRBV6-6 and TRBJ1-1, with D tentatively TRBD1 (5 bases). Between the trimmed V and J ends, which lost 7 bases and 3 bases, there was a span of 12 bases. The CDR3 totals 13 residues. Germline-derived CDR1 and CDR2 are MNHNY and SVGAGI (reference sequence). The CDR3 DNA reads TGTGCCAGCACCCAACAGGTGGACACTGAAGCTTTCTTT. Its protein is CASTQQVDTEAFF.

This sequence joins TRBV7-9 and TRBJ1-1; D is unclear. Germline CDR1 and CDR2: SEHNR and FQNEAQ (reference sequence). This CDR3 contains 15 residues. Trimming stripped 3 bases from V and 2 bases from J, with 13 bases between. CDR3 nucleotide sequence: TGTGCCAGCAGCTTCGGGCAGAACTTTAACACTGAAGCTTTCTTT. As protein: CASSFGQNFNTEAFF.

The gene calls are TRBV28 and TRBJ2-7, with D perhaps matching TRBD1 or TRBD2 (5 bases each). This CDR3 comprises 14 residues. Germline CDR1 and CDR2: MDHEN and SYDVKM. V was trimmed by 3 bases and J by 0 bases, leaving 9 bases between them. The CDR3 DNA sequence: TGTGCCAGCAGTTTTTTTGGGACCTCCTACGAGCAGTACTTC. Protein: CASSFFGTSYEQYF.

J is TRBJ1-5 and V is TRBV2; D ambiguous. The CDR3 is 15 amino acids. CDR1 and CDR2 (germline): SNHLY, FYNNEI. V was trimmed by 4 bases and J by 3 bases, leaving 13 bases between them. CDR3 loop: CASSAPGRVNQPQHF. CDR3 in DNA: TGTGCCAGCAGTGCACCAGGACGCGTCAATCAGCCCCAGCATTTT.

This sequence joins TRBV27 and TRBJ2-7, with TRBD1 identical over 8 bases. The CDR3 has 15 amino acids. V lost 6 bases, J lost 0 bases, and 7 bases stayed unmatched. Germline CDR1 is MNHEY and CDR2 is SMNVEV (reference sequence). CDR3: CASRRQGTYSYEQYF. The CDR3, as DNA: TGTGCCAGCAGACGACAGGGGACTTACTCCTACGAGCAGTACTTC.

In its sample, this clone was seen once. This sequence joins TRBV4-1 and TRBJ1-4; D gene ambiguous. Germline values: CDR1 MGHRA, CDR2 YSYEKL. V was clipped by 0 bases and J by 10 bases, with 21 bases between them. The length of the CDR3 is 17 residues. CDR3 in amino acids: CASSQDYPPGPTGKLFF. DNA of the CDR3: TGCGCCAGCAGCCAAGATTATCCCCCCGGGCCCACGGGAAAACTGTTTTTT.